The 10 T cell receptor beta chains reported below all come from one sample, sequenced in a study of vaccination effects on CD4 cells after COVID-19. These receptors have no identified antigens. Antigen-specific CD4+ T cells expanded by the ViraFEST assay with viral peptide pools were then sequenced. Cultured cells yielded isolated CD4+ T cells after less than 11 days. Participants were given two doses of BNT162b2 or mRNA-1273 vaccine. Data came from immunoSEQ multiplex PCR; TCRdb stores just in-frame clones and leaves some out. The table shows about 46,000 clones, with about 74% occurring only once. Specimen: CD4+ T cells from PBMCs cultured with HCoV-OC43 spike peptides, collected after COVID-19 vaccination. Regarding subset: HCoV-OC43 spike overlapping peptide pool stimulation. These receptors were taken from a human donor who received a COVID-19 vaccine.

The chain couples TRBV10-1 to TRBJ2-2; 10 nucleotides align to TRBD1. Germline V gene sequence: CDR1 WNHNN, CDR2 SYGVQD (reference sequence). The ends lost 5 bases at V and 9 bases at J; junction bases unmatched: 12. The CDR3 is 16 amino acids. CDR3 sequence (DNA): TGCGCCAGCAGTACCACGGACAGGGGGAGACCGCGGGAGCTGTTTTTT. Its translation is CASSTTDRGRPRELFF.

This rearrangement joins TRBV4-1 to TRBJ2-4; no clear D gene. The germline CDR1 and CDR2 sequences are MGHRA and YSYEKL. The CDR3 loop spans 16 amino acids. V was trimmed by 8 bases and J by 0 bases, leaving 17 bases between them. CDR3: CASSSVTVLAKNIQYF. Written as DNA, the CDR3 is TGCGCCAGCTCGTCCGTTACAGTATTAGCCAAAAACATTCAGTACTTC.

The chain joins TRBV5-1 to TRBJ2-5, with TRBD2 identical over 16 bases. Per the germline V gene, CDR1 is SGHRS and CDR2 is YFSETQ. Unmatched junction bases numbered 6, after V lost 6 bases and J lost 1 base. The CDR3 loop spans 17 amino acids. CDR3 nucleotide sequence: TGCGCCAGCATGGGACTAGCGGGGGGGACGCTCCAAGAGACCCAGTACTTC. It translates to CASMGLAGGTLQETQYF.

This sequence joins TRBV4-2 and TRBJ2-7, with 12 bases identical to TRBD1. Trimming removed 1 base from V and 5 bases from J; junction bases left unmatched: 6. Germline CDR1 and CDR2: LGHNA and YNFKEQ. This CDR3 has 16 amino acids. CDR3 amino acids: CASSQGGRDRGHEQYF. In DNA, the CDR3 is TGTGCCAGCAGCCAAGGGGGCCGGGACAGGGGGCACGAGCAGTACTTC.

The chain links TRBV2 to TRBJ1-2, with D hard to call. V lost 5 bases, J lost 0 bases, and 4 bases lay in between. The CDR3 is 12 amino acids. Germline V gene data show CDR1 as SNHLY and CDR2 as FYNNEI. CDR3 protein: CASSSSNYGYTF. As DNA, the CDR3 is TGTGCCAGCAGTTCGTCTAACTATGGCTACACCTTC.

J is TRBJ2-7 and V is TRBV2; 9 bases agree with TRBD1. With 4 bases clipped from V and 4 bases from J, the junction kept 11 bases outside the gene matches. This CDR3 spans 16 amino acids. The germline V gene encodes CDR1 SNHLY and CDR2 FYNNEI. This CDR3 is CASSGDREERGYEQYF. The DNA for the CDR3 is TGTGCCAGCAGTGGGGACAGGGAAGAGAGAGGGTACGAGCAGTACTTC.

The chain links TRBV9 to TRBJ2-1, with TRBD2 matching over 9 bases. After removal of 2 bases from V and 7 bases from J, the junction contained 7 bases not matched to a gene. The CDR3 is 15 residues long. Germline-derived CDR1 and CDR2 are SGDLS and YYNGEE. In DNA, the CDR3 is TGTGCCAGCAGCGTCGGGACTAGCCCTCGTAATGAGCAGTTCTTC. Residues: CASSVGTSPRNEQFF.

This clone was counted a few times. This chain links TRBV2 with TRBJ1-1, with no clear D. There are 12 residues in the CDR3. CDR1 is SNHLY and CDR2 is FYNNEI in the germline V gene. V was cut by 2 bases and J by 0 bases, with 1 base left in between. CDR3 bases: TGTGCCAGCAGTGAACTGAACACTGAAGCTTTCTTT. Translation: CASSELNTEAFF. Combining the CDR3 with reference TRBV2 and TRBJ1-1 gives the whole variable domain EPEVTQTPSHQVTQMGQEVILRCVPISNHLYFYWYRQILGQKVEFLVSFYNNEISEKSEIFDDQFSVERPDGSNFTLKIRSTKLEDSAMYFCASSELNTEAFFGQGTRLTVV.

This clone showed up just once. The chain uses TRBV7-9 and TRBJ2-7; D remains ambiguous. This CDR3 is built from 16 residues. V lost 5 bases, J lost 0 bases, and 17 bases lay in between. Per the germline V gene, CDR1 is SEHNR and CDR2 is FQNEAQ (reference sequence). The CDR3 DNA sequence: TGTGCCAGCAGCCCCCCGCTAGGAGCGAGCTCCTACGAGCAGTACTTC. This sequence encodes CASSPPLGASSYEQYF. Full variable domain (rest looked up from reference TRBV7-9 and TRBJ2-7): DTGVSQNPRHKITKRGQNVTFRCDPISEHNRLYWYRQTLGQGPEFLTYFQNEAQLEKSRLLSDRFSAERPKGSFSTLEIQRTEQGDSAMYLCASSPPLGASSYEQYFGPGTRLTVT.

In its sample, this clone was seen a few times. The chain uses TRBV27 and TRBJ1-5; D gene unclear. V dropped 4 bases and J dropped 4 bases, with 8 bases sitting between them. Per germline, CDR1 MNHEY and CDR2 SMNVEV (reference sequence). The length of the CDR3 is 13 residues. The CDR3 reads CASSSPGNQPQHF. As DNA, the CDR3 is TGTGCCAGCAGTTCCCCAGGTAATCAGCCCCAGCATTTT.